These T cell receptor beta chains were read from a single sample in a study of cytomegalovirus exposure and HLA in healthy donors. Profiled with immunoSEQ multiplex PCR; TCRdb holds only in-frame clones, not every one. The data show over 150,000 clones, with roughly three quarters seen just once and about 2.7% held by the top ten. Sequencing was performed on PBMCs. The receptors originated from a male donor in good health and CMV-seronegative. Each CDR3 is given with its conserved first and last residue. A D gene is named only where the DNA matches it firmly. Clone size is shown for a subset of rows, as once, few, many or a class of expanded clone.

V	size	J	D	CDR3	DNA
TRBV19	-	TRBJ1-2	-	CASSMLAVANYGYTF	TGTGCCAGTAGTATGTTAGCCGTAGCTAACTATGGCTACACCTTC
TRBV25-1	-	TRBJ1-3	-	CASRASSGNTIYF	TGTGCCAGCAGGGCTAGCTCTGGAAACACCATATATTTT
TRBV18	-	TRBJ2-6	-	CASSPPLAGASGANVLTF	TGTGCCAGCTCACCACCGCTGGCAGGTGCTTCTGGGGCCAACGTCCTGACTTTC
TRBV7-8	-	TRBJ2-1	-	CASSLDSGEQFF	TGTGCCAGCAGCTTAGACTCGGGGGAGCAGTTCTTC
TRBV28	-	TRBJ2-5	TRBD2	CASSLPLAVQKAGETQYF	TGTGCCAGCAGTTTACCACTAGCGGTACAAAAAGCGGGAGAGACCCAGTACTTC
TRBV5-1	-	TRBJ2-1	-	CASSYNNEQFF	TGCGCCAGCAGCTATAACAATGAGCAGTTCTTC
TRBV28	-	TRBJ1-6	TRBD1	CASIPGQGISPLHF	TGTGCCAGCATCCCGGGACAGGGTATTTCACCCCTCCACTTT
TRBV9	-	TRBJ1-5	-	CASSVVGRSDSNQPQHF	TGTGCCAGCAGCGTAGTCGGTCGATCCGATAGCAATCAGCCCCAGCATTTT
TRBV2	-	TRBJ1-5	TRBD1	CASSPGQALHQPQHF	TGTGCCAGCAGTCCGGGACAGGCTCTACATCAGCCCCAGCATTTT
TRBV6-1	-	TRBJ2-6	-	CASSAEQAGANVLTF	TGTGCCAGCAGTGCAGAACAGGCTGGGGCCAACGTCCTGACTTTC
TRBV30	few	TRBJ1-2	-	CAWSPPSRPLRGYTF	TGTGCCTGGAGTCCCCCGAGTCGGCCACTGAGGGGCTACACCTTC
TRBV29-1	-	TRBJ2-3	-	CSVATGRSTDTQYF	TGCAGCGTCGCGACAGGGAGGAGCACAGATACGCAGTATTTT
TRBV28	-	TRBJ1-2	-	CASSPDRTYGYTF	TGTGCCAGCAGTCCCGACAGGACCTATGGCTACACCTTC
TRBV6-5	-	TRBJ1-5	-	CASSYQRYNQPQHF	TGTGCCAGCAGTTACCAACGGTACAATCAGCCCCAGCATTTT
TRBV6-6	-	TRBJ2-2	-	CASSPDSQRTGELFF	TGTGCCAGCAGCCCGGACTCCCAGAGGACCGGGGAGCTGTTTTTT
TRBV30	once	TRBJ1-3	-	CAWSVRAGNTIYF	TGTGCCTGGAGTGTCAGGGCCGGAAACACCATATATTTT
TRBV29-1	-	TRBJ2-2	TRBD2	CSVEGAGGPNTGELFF	TGCAGCGTTGAAGGAGCGGGAGGGCCGAACACCGGGGAGCTGTTTTTT
TRBV10-3	-	TRBJ2-2	-	CAIRYYTGELFF	TGTGCCATCAGATATTACACCGGGGAGCTGTTTTTT
TRBV10-3	-	TRBJ1-5	-	CAISGTGSGQPQHF	TGTGCCATCAGTGGTACAGGGTCGGGACAGCCCCAGCATTTT
TRBV19	few	TRBJ1-2	-	CASSILGYIGGYTF	TGTGCCAGTAGTATCCTCGGGTATATCGGTGGCTACACCTTC
TRBV30	-	TRBJ1-2	TRBD1	CAWSTLRGAVDGYTF	TGTGCCTGGAGTACCCTCAGGGGGGCGGTGGATGGCTACACCTTC
TRBV6-5	-	TRBJ2-3	TRBD1	CASSTQGASTDTQYF	TGTGCCAGCAGTACACAGGGGGCCAGCACAGATACGCAGTATTTT
TRBV6-1	-	TRBJ1-5	-	CASSGLQGYSNQPQHF	TGTGCCAGCAGTGGATTACAGGGTTATAGCAATCAGCCCCAGCATTTT
TRBV4-1	-	TRBJ2-1	TRBD2	CASSQGLAGANEQFF	TGCGCCAGCAGCCAAGGACTAGCGGGGGCCAATGAGCAGTTCTTC
TRBV7-3	-	TRBJ1-2	-	CASSSKRVAGADGYTF	TGTGCCAGCAGCTCCAAACGTGTCGCAGGAGCGGATGGCTACACCTTC
TRBV6-6	-	TRBJ2-7	TRBD2	CASRKREAYEQYF	TGTGCCAGCCGAAAGCGGGAGGCTTACGAGCAGTACTTC
TRBV6-5	-	TRBJ1-2	TRBD1	CASKRDRTNYGYTF	TGTGCCAGCAAGCGGGACAGGACTAACTATGGCTACACCTTC
TRBV7-8	-	TRBJ2-3	-	CASSLGLDTQYF	TGTGCCAGCAGCTTAGGTCTGGATACGCAGTATTTT
TRBV9	-	TRBJ2-7	TRBD2	CASSAGTSGDYEQYF	TGTGCCAGCAGCGCAGGGACTAGCGGAGACTACGAGCAGTACTTC
TRBV2	-	TRBJ2-1	-	CASSDGPYNEQFF	TGTGCCAGCAGTGATGGCCCCTACAATGAGCAGTTCTTC
TRBV7-9	-	TRBJ1-6	-	CSSSLIQSDSPLHF	TGTTCCAGCAGCTTAATACAGTCGGATTCACCCCTCCACTTT
TRBV9	few	TRBJ2-2	TRBD2	CASSVGISSGGRWTGELFF	TGTGCCAGCAGCGTAGGTATTTCTAGCGGGGGGCGCTGGACCGGGGAGCTGTTTTTT
TRBV25-1	once	TRBJ1-3	TRBD1	CASSHRDSPIYF	TGTGCCAGCAGTCACCGGGACAGCCCCATATATTTT
TRBV30	-	TRBJ1-5	-	CAWSVSQGGNQPQHF	TGTGCCTGGAGTGTCTCGCAGGGTGGCAATCAGCCCCAGCATTTT
TRBV5-8	-	TRBJ1-5	TRBD1	CATRQGRKPQHF	TGTGCCACGAGACAGGGCAGGAAGCCCCAGCATTTT
TRBV28	-	TRBJ1-2	-	CASLGSYGGGYTF	TGTGCCAGCTTAGGGTCCTACGGGGGTGGCTACACCTTC
TRBV9	-	TRBJ1-5	TRBD1	CASSQDRGNQPQHF	TGTGCCAGCAGCCAGGACAGGGGCAATCAGCCCCAGCATTTT
TRBV6-5	-	TRBJ2-7	TRBD1	CASSLRDRAYEQYF	TGTGCCAGCAGTCTCCGGGACAGGGCGTACGAGCAGTACTTC
TRBV5-1	once	TRBJ2-7	-	CASSWGLDSYEQYF	TGCGCCAGCAGCTGGGGACTTGATTCCTACGAGCAGTACTTC
TRBV7-3	-	TRBJ2-3	TRBD2	CASSPTSGLTDTQYF	TGTGCCAGCAGCCCAACTAGCGGCCTCACAGATACGCAGTATTTT
TRBV5-6	-	TRBJ2-1	-	CASTTAIEQFF	TGTGCCAGCACCACCGCGATTGAGCAGTTCTTC
TRBV6-5	-	TRBJ1-5	TRBD1	CASRGQRYSNQPQHF	TGTGCCTCACGGGGACAGCGATATAGCAATCAGCCCCAGCATTTT
TRBV6-5	-	TRBJ2-7	TRBD1	CASSYSGTGEYEQYF	TGTGCCAGCAGTTACTCCGGGACAGGCGAATACGAGCAGTACTTC
TRBV6-5	-	TRBJ2-7	TRBD2	CASSYGGESEQYF	TGTGCCAGCAGTTACGGGGGGGAGAGCGAGCAGTACTTC
TRBV7-2	-	TRBJ1-5	-	CASSARQDQPQHF	TGTGCCAGCAGCGCTCGACAGGATCAGCCCCAGCATTTT
TRBV9	once	TRBJ1-5	TRBD1	CASSPGTGWSDQPQHF	TGTGCCAGCAGCCCCGGGACAGGGTGGTCAGATCAGCCCCAGCATTTT
TRBV19	-	TRBJ1-5	-	CASSGGQPQHF	TGTGCCAGTAGTGGCGGGCAGCCCCAGCATTTT
TRBV15	-	TRBJ1-5	TRBD1	CATSRETGFTQPQHF	TGTGCCACCAGCAGAGAGACAGGGTTTACTCAGCCCCAGCATTTT
TRBV6-5	-	TRBJ1-1	-	CASSLRGSIRFEAFF	TGTGCCAGCAGTCTCAGGGGTTCAATCCGCTTCGAAGCTTTCTTT
TRBV18	-	TRBJ1-6	TRBD1	CASSQPGQNNSPLHF	TGTGCCAGCTCACAACCGGGACAGAATAATTCACCCCTCCACTTT
TRBV7-2	-	TRBJ2-2	-	CASSPEGGTNTGELFF	TGTGCCAGCAGCCCCGAGGGGGGGACGAACACCGGGGAGCTGTTTTTT
TRBV30	-	TRBJ2-7	-	CAWSTGAYEQYF	TGTGCCTGGAGTACGGGAGCCTACGAGCAGTACTTC
TRBV28	-	TRBJ1-5	-	CASSIPMTPSNQPQHF	TGTGCCAGCAGCATCCCAATGACACCTAGCAATCAGCCCCAGCATTTT
TRBV7-9	few	TRBJ1-3	TRBD1	CASSLGDSSGNTIYF	TGTGCCAGCAGCTTAGGGGACAGCTCTGGAAACACCATATATTTT
TRBV6-1	-	TRBJ1-5	-	CASTGDSRPQHF	TGTGCCAGCACGGGGGATTCACGGCCCCAGCATTTT
TRBV9	few	TRBJ2-3	-	CASSVNQGIGLDTQYF	TGTGCCAGCAGCGTTAATCAGGGGATAGGTCTTGATACGCAGTATTTT
TRBV28	-	TRBJ2-7	TRBD2	CASSFWREGYEQYF	TGTGCCAGCAGTTTTTGGAGGGAGGGCTACGAGCAGTACTTC